The 14 T cell receptor beta chains reported below all come from one sample, sequenced in a study of regulatory T cells in long-lasting Graves disease. The authors built TCR beta libraries using iRepertoire HTBI primers and Arm-PCR of CDR3 regions. TCRdb reanalysed the multiplex PCR reads using MiXCR and keeps one entry per CDR3 protein. The sample holds about 470,000 distinct CDR3 sequences; less than 25% are singletons and the top ten take over 7.5%. Stated time point: persistent/refractory GD, antithyroid drugs over 5 years with positive TRAb. The authors made the TCR library using RNA they extracted from PBMCs. The sample consisted of peripheral blood mononuclear cells (PBMCs), taken when the disease was refractory, from a patient treated with antithyroid drugs. The receptors were gathered from a female donor with Graves disease.

This clonotype showed up just a few times. The chain couples TRBV9 to TRBJ2-2, with TRBD2 matching over 11 bases. Germline-derived CDR1 and CDR2 are SGDLS and YYNGEE. With 1 base clipped from V and 5 bases from J, the junction kept 1 base outside the gene matches. CDR3 length: 15 residues. The CDR3 DNA sequence: TGTGCCAGCAGCGTACTAGCGGGAGGAACCGGGGAGCTGTTTTTT. As protein: CASSVLAGGTGELFF.

In its sample, this clonotype was seen many times. V usage is TRBV7-2 and J usage is TRBJ2-7; 7 bases match TRBD1. This CDR3 has 13 amino acids. Germline CDR1 and CDR2: SGHTA and FQGNSA. After removal of 10 bases from V and 3 bases from J, the junction contained 9 bases not matched to a gene. CDR3 coding DNA: TGTGCCATCAGGCCCGCAGGGGGCTACGAGCAGTACTTC. Translation gives CAIRPAGGYEQYF. Together with reference TRBV7-2 and TRBJ2-7, the CDR3 gives the full variable domain: GAGVSQSPSNKVTEKGKDVELRCDPISGHTALYWYRQSLGQGLEFLIYFQGNSAPDKSGLPSDRFSAERTGGSVSTLTIQRTQQEDSAVYLCAIRPAGGYEQYFGPGTRLTVT.

This clonotype has at least ten counts. The rearrangement uses TRBV7-2 and TRBJ2-7, with D unclear. V was pared by 1 base and J by 0 bases, with 7 bases between. The CDR3 has 14 residues. Per the germline V gene, CDR1 is SGHTA and CDR2 is FQGNSA. The CDR3 here is CASSLGPYSYEQYF. The CDR3 bases are TGTGCCAGCAGCTTAGGACCCTACTCCTACGAGCAGTACTTC.

The table lists this clonotype with many counts. The chain couples TRBV6-1 to TRBJ1-2; D remains ambiguous. The CDR3 is 15 residues long. Between the trimmed V and J ends, which lost 5 bases and 4 bases, there was a span of 17 bases. Germline CDR1 MNHNS, CDR2 SASEGT. The CDR3 sequence is CASSPEVVGSYGYTF. The CDR3 DNA sequence: TGTGCCAGCAGTCCAGAGGTGGTCGGTTCCTATGGCTACACCTTC.

In this sample, this clonotype turned up many times. CDR3 DNA: TGTGCCAGCAGCCCACCTGGGCAGACCTACGAGCAGTACTTC. Encoded protein: CASSPPGQTYEQYF. The V gene is TRBV28, the J gene TRBJ2-7; no firm D call. Trimming shortened V by 6 bases and J by 2 bases, and 14 bases separated the two germline ends. Germline assignment: CDR1 MDHEN and CDR2 SYDVKM. The CDR3 is 14 residues long.

This clonotype was counted at least ten times. Germline and junction disagree at one end, which may indicate a read error. This rearrangement joins TRBV7-8 to TRBJ2-7; the match to TRBD2 covers 7 bases. CDR3 size: 14 residues. CDR1 and CDR2 (germline): SGHVS, FQNEAQ. This CDR3 reads CASSESGGPYEQYF. The CDR3 DNA reads TGCGCCAGCAGTGAGTCGGGGGGACCCTACGAGCAGTACTTC.

V and J are TRBV19 and TRBJ2-7; D perhaps matches TRBD2 (7 bases). Germline V gives CDR1 LNHDA, CDR2 SQIVND (reference sequence). The CDR3 runs 14 residues. Trimming cost V 3 bases and J 2 bases, with 11 bases left between them. The CDR3 DNA reads TGTGCCAGTAGTATGGGGGGGGGCCCCTACGAGCAGTACTTC. Protein product: CASSMGGGPYEQYF.

The V call is TRBV5-1, the J call TRBJ2-1, with 11 nucleotides matching TRBD2. Trimming took 5 bases from V and 5 from J; bases not matched to a gene: 6. Germline assignment: CDR1 SGHRS and CDR2 YFSETQ. This CDR3 is 15 amino acids long. CDR3 in amino acids: CASSSGTSGNNEQFF. Written as DNA, the CDR3 is TGCGCCAGCAGTTCCGGGACTAGCGGAAACAATGAGCAGTTCTTC. The entire variable domain, with the rest obtained from reference TRBV5-1 and TRBJ2-1, is as follows: KAGVTQTPRYLIKTRGQQVTLSCSPISGHRSVSWYQQTPGQGLQFLFEYFSETQRNKGNFPGRFSGRQFSNSRSEMNVSTLELGDSALYLCASSSGTSGNNEQFFGPGTRLTVL.

This clonotype appeared a few times. The V and J genes are TRBV6-5 and TRBJ2-5; 9 bases agree with TRBD1. Trimming at V came to 2 bases and at J to 6 bases, leaving 1 base not matched to a gene. Germline-derived CDR1 and CDR2 are MNHEY and SVGAGI. The CDR3 contains 13 residues. The CDR3 DNA follows: TGTGCCAGCAGTTACGGGACAGGGAAGACCCAGTACTTC. It translates to CASSYGTGKTQYF.

With regard to this clonotype: This could be a read error, since a much larger clone is one nucleotide away. J is TRBJ2-2 and V is TRBV6-1, with D possibly being TRBD2 (5 bases). CDR1 MNHNS and CDR2 SASEGT come from the germline V gene. This CDR3 is built from 14 residues. The CDR3 region is CASSEALGTGELSF. The DNA for the CDR3 is TGTGCCAGCAGTGAAGCGCTTGGAACCGGGGAGCTGTCTTTT.

This clonotype has ten or more counts. The rearrangement links TRBV10-3 to TRBJ2-2, with D hard to call. Germline assignment: CDR1 ENHRY and CDR2 SYGVKD. The CDR3 runs 14 residues. The V end was cut by 0 bases, the J end by 7 bases, with 9 bases between. CDR3 DNA: TGTGCCATCAGTGAGTCCACTTTTCTCGGGGAGCTGTTTTTT. It specifies CAISESTFLGELFF.

This clonotype was observed a handful of times. The CDR3 nucleotides read TGTGCCACCCTAGGGGTTAATTCGGGCTACGAGCAGTACTTC. This gives the protein CATLGVNSGYEQYF. The V call is TRBV10-3, the J call TRBJ2-7; a weak D match, TRBD1 (5 bases). V was cut by 10 bases and J by 3 bases, with 19 bases left in between. The germline gives CDR1 ENHRY, CDR2 SYGVKD. This CDR3 is 14 amino acids long.

This clonotype was detected ten times or more. The chain joins TRBV28 to TRBJ2-7; TRBD2 agrees at 8 bases. This CDR3 spans 14 amino acids. Germline-derived CDR1 and CDR2 are MDHEN and SYDVKM. V was clipped by 7 bases and J by 2 bases; unmatched bases: 7. The CDR3 spells CASNVAGTTYEQYF. In nucleotides, the CDR3 is TGTGCCAGCAACGTAGCGGGAACGACCTACGAGCAGTACTTC.

Details on this clonotype: One end of the junction fails to match germline, which may point to a read error. The rearrangement uses TRBV5-1 and TRBJ2-4; TRBD1 matches at 8 bases. CDR3 length equals 15 residues. Germline V gene lookup returns CDR1 SGHRS and CDR2 YFSETQ. The CDR3 is CASGFRDRRENIQYF. The CDR3 nucleotides are TGCGCCAGCGGCTTCCGGGACAGGAGGGAAAACATTCAGTACTTC.